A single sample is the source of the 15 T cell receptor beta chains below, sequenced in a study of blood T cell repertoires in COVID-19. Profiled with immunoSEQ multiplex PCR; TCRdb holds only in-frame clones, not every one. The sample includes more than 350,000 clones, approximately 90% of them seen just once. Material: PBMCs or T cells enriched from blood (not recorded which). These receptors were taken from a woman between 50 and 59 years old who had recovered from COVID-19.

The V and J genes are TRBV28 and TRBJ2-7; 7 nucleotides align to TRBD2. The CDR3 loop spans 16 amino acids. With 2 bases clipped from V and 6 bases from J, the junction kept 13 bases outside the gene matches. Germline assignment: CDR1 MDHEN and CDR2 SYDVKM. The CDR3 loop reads CASSLGGGGFQGEQYF. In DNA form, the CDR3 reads TGTGCCAGCAGTTTAGGGGGGGGAGGTTTTCAGGGCGAGCAGTACTTC.

The CDR3 DNA follows: TGTGCCTGGACCTTATCCCTTGAAGCTTTCTTT. Translation gives CAWTLSLEAFF. V usage is TRBV30 and J usage is TRBJ1-1; D not resolved. CDR3 length equals 11 residues. Trimming took 4 bases from V and 7 from J, leaving 10 bases between them. In germline, CDR1 is GTSNPN, CDR2 SVGIG (reference sequence).

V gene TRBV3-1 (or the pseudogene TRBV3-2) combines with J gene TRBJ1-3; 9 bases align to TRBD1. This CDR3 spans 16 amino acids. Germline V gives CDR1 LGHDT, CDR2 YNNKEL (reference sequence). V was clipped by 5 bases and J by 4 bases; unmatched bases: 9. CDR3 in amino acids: CASSSVGGQGGNTIYF. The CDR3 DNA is TGTGCCAGCAGCTCCGTAGGAGGACAGGGGGGAAACACCATATATTTT.

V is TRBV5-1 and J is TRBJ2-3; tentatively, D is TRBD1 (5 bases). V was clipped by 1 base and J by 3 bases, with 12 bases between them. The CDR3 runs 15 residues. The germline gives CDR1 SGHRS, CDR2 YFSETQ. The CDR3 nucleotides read TGCGCCAGCAGCTTGCGAAGCAGGGAAACAGATACGCAGTATTTT. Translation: CASSLRSRETDTQYF. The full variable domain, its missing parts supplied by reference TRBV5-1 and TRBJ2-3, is KAGVTQTPRYLIKTRGQQVTLSCSPISGHRSVSWYQQTPGQGLQFLFEYFSETQRNKGNFPGRFSGRQFSNSRSEMNVSTLELGDSALYLCASSLRSRETDTQYFGPGTRLTVL.

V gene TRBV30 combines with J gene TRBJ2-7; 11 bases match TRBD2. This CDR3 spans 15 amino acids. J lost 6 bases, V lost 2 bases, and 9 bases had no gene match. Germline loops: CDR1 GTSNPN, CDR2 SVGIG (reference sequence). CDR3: CAWSYFSGGAVEQYF. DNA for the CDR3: TGTGCCTGGAGTTACTTTAGCGGGGGGGCGGTCGAGCAGTACTTC. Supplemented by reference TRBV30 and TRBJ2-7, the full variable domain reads SQTIHQWPATLVQPVGSPLSLECTVEGTSNPNLYWYRQAAGRGLQLLFYSVGIGQISSEVPQNLSASRPQDRQFILSSKKLLLSDSGFYLCAWSYFSGGAVEQYFGPGTRLTVT.

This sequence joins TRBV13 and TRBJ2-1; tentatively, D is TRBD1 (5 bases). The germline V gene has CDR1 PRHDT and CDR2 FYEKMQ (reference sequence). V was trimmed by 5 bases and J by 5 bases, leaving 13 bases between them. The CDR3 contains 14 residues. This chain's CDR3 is CASSGQGTHNEQFF. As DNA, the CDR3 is TGTGCCAGCAGCGGGCAGGGAACCCACAATGAGCAGTTCTTC.

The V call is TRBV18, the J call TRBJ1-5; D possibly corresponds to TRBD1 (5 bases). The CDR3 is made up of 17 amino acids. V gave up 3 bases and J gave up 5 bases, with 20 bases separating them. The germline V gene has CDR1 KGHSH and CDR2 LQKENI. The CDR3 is CASSPPNQGILYQPQHF. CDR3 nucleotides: TGTGCCAGCTCACCTCCAAACCAGGGCATTCTTTATCAGCCCCAGCATTTT.

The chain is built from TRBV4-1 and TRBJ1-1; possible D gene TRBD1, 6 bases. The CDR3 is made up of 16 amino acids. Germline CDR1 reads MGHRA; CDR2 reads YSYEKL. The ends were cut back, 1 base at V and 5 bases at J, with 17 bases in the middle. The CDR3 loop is CASSQAGLGGRTEAFF. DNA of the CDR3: TGCGCCAGCAGCCAAGCCGGCCTGGGGGGGCGGACTGAAGCTTTCTTT.

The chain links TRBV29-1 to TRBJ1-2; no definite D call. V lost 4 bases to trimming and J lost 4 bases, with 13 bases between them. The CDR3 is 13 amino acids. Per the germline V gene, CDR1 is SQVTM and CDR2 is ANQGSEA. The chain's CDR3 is CSVGGLSSYGYTF. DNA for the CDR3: TGCAGCGTTGGAGGTCTTTCGTCCTATGGCTACACCTTC.

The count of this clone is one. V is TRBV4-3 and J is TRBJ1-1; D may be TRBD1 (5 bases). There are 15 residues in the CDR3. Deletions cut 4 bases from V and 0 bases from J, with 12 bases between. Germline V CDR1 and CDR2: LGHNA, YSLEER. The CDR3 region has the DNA TGCGCCAGCAGCCGCGTGGCAGGGATGAACACTGAAGCTTTCTTT. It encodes CASSRVAGMNTEAFF.

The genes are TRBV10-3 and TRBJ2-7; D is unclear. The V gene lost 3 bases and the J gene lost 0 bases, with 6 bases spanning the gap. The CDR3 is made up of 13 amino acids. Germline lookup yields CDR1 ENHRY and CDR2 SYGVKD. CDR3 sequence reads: CAISDLYSYEQYF. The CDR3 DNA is TGTGCCATCAGTGACCTCTACTCCTACGAGCAGTACTTC.

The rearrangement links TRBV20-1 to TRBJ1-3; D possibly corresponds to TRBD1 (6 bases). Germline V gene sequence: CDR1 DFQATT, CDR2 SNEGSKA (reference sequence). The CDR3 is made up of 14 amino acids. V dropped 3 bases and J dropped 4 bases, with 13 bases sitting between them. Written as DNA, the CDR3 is TGCAGTGCTAGTTCGGCAGGGGACGGAAACACCATATATTTT. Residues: CSASSAGDGNTIYF.

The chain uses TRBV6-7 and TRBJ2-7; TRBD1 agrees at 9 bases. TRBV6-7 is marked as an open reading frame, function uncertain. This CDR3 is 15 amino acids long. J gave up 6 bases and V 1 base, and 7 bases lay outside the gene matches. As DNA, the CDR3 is TGTGCCAGCAGTTACTGGGACAGGGTAAGAGGCGAGCAGTACTTC. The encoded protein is CASSYWDRVRGEQYF.

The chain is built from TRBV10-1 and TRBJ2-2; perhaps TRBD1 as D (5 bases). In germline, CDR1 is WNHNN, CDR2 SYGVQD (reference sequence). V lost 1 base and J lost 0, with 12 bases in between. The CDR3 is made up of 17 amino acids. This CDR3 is CASSEYMAQANTGELFF. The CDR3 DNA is TGCGCCAGCAGTGAGTATATGGCACAGGCGAACACCGGGGAGCTGTTTTTT.

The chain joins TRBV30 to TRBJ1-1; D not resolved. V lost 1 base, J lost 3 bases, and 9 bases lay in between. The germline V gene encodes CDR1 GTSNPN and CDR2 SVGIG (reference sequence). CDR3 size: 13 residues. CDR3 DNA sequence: TGTGCCTGGAGTGCCCAGGTGGACACTGAAGCTTTCTTT. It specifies CAWSAQVDTEAFF.